The clone carrying this T cell receptor (beta chain) was detected a few times. This sample stems from a study of T cell changes during pregnancy in multiple sclerosis. The V and J ends lost 6 bases and 2 bases, in that order; junction bases with no gene match: 4. Germline V gives CDR1 SEHNR, CDR2 FQNEAQ (reference sequence). CDR3 length equals 15 residues. Only in-frame clones appear in the TCRdb table, and some are missing; sequencing was by immunoSEQ multiplex PCR. The sample lists some 49,000 clones; around 95% were seen once. Here the sequenced sample was CD8+ T cells from peripheral blood mononuclear cells, taken in the first trimester of pregnancy. The rearrangement uses TRBV7-9 and TRBJ2-5; TRBD2 matches at 12 bases. This receptor was taken from a female donor with multiple sclerosis, enrolled in a pregnancy study. The CDR3 bases are TGTGCCAGCAGTCAAGGACTAGCGGGGCAAGAGACCCAGTACTTC. Translating gives CASSQGLAGQETQYF. The full variable domain, with the rest looked up from reference TRBV7-9 and TRBJ2-5, is DTGVSQNPRHKITKRGQNVTFRCDPISEHNRLYWYRQTLGQGPEFLTYFQNEAQLEKSRLLSDRFSAERPKGSFSTLEIQRTEQGDSAMYLCASSQGLAGQETQYFGPGTRLLVL.